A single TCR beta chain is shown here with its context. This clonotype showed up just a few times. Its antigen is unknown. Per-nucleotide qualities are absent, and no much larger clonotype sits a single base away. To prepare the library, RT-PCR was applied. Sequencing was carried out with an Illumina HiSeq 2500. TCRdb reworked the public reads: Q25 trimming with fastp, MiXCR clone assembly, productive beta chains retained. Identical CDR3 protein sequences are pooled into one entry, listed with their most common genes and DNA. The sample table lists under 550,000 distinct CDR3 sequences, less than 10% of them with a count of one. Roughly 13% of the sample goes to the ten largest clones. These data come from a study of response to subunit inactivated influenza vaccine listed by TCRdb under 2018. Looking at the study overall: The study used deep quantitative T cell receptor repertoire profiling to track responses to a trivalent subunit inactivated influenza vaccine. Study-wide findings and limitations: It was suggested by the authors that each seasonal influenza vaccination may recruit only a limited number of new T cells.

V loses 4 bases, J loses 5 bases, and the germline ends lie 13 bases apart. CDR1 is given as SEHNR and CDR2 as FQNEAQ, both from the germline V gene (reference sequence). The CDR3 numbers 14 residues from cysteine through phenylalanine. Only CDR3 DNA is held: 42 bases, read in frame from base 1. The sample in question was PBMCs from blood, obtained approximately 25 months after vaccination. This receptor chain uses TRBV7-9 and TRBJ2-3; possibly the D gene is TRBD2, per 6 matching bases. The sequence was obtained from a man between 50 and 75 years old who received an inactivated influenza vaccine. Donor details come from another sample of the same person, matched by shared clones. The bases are TGTGCCAGCAGCTATCCCGGGACTCGAGATACGCAGTATTTT. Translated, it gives CASSYPGTRDTQYF.